The 11 T cell receptor beta chains listed next were all sequenced from one sample in a study of neoadjuvant nivolumab and ipilimumab in lung cancer. Libraries were prepared by immunoSEQ multiplex PCR; TCRdb keeps only in-frame clonotypes and omits some of them. The repertoire has thousands of clones, roughly 80% of them found once; the top ten carry roughly 3.1%. The starting material was tumor tissue, obtained after neoadjuvant nivolumab, alone or with ipilimumab, at or shortly before surgery. These receptors came from an adult with non-small cell lung cancer.

The CDR3 DNA follows: TGTGCCAGCAGTTACTCGAGGGTCGGCACGCAGTATTTT. Translated: CASSYSRVGTQYF. J is TRBJ2-3 and V is TRBV6-5; D is perhaps TRBD2 (5 bases). V was clipped by 0 bases and J by 9 bases, with 10 bases between them. The CDR3 is 13 residues long. In germline, CDR1 is MNHEY, CDR2 SVGAGI.

J is TRBJ2-3 and V is TRBV5-1; 9 nucleotides agree with TRBD2. The J segment lost 2 bases and the V segment lost 2 bases, leaving 3 bases of the junction unmatched. The CDR3 runs to 15 residues. In germline, CDR1 is SGHRS, CDR2 YFSETQ. The CDR3 is CASSFSGSNTDTQYF. The CDR3 DNA sequence: TGCGCCAGCAGCTTTAGCGGGAGTAACACAGATACGCAGTATTTT.

The gene calls are TRBV7-2 and TRBJ2-1; 9 positions match TRBD2. CDR1 is SGHTA, CDR2 FQGNSA, per germline. The CDR3 runs 15 residues. After removal of 4 bases from V and 4 bases from J, the junction contained 5 bases not matched to a gene. This CDR3 is CASSYTSGPYNEQFF. The CDR3 nucleotides read TGTGCCAGCAGCTATACTAGCGGGCCTTACAATGAGCAGTTCTTC.

The table lists this clone with a few counts. This sequence joins TRBV18 and TRBJ1-5; D not resolved. V was pared by 3 bases and J by 2 bases, with 8 bases between. Germline loops: CDR1 KGHSH, CDR2 LQKENI. The CDR3 totals 14 residues. The DNA of the CDR3 is TGTGCCAGCTCACCTCGCCGGGGCAATCAGCCCCAGCATTTT. Encoded protein: CASSPRRGNQPQHF. Variable domain in full (rest from reference TRBV18 and TRBJ1-5): NAGVMQNPRHLVRRRGQEARLRCSPMKGHSHVYWYRQLPEEGLKFMVYLQKENIIDESGMPKERFSAEFPKEGPSILRIQQVVRGDSAAYFCASSPRRGNQPQHFGDGTRLSIL.

The V and J genes are TRBV6-4 and TRBJ2-3; TRBD2 matches 10 bases. The trim removed 0 bases at V and 0 bases at J, leaving 0 bases unmatched. The CDR3 is made up of 16 amino acids. Germline CDR1 is MRHNA and CDR2 is SNTAGT. The CDR3 coding sequence is TGTGCCAGCAGTGACTCGACTAGCGGGAGCACAGATACGCAGTATTTT. This sequence encodes CASSDSTSGSTDTQYF.

The genes are TRBV30 and TRBJ1-2, with D unclear. From germline, CDR1 is GTSNPN and CDR2 SVGIG (reference sequence). This CDR3 contains 15 residues. Trimming left V 2 bases short and J 1 base short, with 14 bases between. This CDR3 is CAWSSVSGLNYGYTF. The CDR3 nucleotides are TGTGCCTGGAGTTCAGTCTCTGGCCTTAACTATGGCTACACCTTC.

The chain employs TRBV5-1 and TRBJ1-2; D remains unclear. The V gene's germline CDR1 is SGHRS and CDR2 YFSETQ. This CDR3 has 14 amino acids. V was shortened by 0 bases and J by 1 base, with 7 bases between the two germline ends. The CDR3 loop reads CASSLELGNYGYTF. In nucleotides, the CDR3 is TGCGCCAGCAGCTTGGAGCTGGGTAACTATGGCTACACCTTC.

V is TRBV19 and J is TRBJ2-7; 8 bases match TRBD1. The CDR3 covers 15 residues. The V segment lost 3 bases and the J segment 4 bases; nucleotides outside the gene matches: 8. The germline V gene has CDR1 LNHDA and CDR2 SQIVND (reference sequence). This CDR3 is CASSIQGQVLYEQYF. The CDR3 nucleotides read TGTGCCAGTAGTATCCAGGGACAGGTTCTATACGAGCAGTACTTC.

The chain joins TRBV6-1 to TRBJ1-5; D uncertain. Trimming took off 7 bases at V and 3 bases at J, with 10 bases between the two ends. Germline values: CDR1 MNHNS, CDR2 SASEGT. This CDR3 has 13 amino acids. This CDR3 is CASMHGDNQPQHF. For the CDR3, the DNA is TGTGCCAGCATGCATGGGGACAATCAGCCCCAGCATTTT.

DNA for the CDR3: TGCGCCAGCAGCATGGACCCTGCCGCATATAGCAATCAGCCCCAGCATTTT. As protein: CASSMDPAAYSNQPQHF. The chain joins TRBV5-1 to TRBJ1-5; D is unresolved. V was shortened by 4 bases and J by 0 bases, with 17 bases between the two germline ends. The CDR3 extends over 17 amino acids. CDR1 SGHRS and CDR2 YFSETQ come from the germline V gene.

The chain combines TRBV7-2 with TRBJ2-7; D is undetermined. Trimming removed 9 bases at V and 3 bases at J, with 15 bases between. Germline V gene sequence: CDR1 SGHTA, CDR2 FQGNSA. The CDR3 runs 13 residues. CDR3 in DNA: TGTGCCAGTCAGGACGGACCAAACTACGAGCAGTACTTC. As protein: CASQDGPNYEQYF.